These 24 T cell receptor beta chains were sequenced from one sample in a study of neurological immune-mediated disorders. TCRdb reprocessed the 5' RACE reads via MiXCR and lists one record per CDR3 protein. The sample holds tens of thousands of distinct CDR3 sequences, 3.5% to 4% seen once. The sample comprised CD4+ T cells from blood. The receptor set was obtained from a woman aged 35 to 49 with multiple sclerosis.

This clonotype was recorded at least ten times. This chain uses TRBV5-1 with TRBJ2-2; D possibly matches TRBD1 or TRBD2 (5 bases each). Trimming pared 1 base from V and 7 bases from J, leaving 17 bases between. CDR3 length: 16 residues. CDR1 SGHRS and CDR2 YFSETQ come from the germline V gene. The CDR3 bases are TGCGCCAGCAGCTTGTCAGGGAGCCTGGGGAACGGGGAGCTGTTTTTT. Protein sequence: CASSLSGSLGNGELFF.

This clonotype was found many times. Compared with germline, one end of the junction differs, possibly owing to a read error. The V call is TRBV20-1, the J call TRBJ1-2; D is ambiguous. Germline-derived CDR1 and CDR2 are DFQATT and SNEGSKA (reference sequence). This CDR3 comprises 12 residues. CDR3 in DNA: TGCAGTGCTAGAGATCTAACCACTCCTCCTGACTTC. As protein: CSARDLTTPPDF.

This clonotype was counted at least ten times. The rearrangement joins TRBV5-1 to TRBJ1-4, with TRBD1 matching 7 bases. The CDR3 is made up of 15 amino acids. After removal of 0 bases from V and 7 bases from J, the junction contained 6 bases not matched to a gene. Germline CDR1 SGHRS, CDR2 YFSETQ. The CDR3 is CASSLAGTATEKLFF. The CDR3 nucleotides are TGCGCCAGCAGCTTGGCCGGGACAGCGACTGAAAAACTGTTTTTT.

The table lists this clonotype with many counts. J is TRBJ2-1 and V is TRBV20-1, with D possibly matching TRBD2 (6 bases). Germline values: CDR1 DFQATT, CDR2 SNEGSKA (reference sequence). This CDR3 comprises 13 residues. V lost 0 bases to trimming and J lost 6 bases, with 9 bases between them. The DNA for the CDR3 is TGCAGTGCTAGAGATACCGGGGGCAATGAGCAGTTCTTC. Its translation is CSARDTGGNEQFF.

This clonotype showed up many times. The CDR3 reads CASSFRDRVLTNYGYTF. As DNA, the CDR3 is TGTGCCAGCAGCTTCCGTGACAGGGTACTTACTAACTATGGCTACACCTTC. This chain joins TRBV5-5 and TRBJ1-2, with TRBD1 matching 7 bases. The CDR3 covers 17 residues. Germline V gene sequence: CDR1 SGHKS, CDR2 YYEKEE (reference sequence). The V gene end was trimmed by 2 bases and the J gene end by 0 bases; junction bases not matched to a gene: 10. The whole variable domain, remainder taken from reference TRBV5-5 and TRBJ1-2, is DAGVTQSPTHLIKTRGQQVTLRCSPISGHKSVSWYQQVLGQGPQFIFQYYEKEERGRGNFPDRFSARQFPNYSSELNVNALLLGDSALYLCASSFRDRVLTNYGYTFGSGTRLTVV.

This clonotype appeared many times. The CDR3 region has the DNA TGTGCCAGCAGGTCGGGACAGGGGACTGAAGCTTTCTTT. Translated, it gives CASRSGQGTEAFF. V is TRBV6-6 and J is TRBJ1-1; TRBD1 matches 10 bases. CDR3 length: 13 residues. Unmatched junction bases numbered 3, after V lost 6 bases and J lost 5 bases. Germline V gene sequence: CDR1 MNHNY, CDR2 SVGAGI (reference sequence).

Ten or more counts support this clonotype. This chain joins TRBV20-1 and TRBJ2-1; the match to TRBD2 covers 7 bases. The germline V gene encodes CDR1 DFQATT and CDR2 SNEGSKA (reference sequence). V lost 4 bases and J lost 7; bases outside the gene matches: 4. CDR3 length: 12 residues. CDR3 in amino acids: CSAKSGVNEQFF. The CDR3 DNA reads TGCAGTGCTAAAAGCGGGGTTAATGAGCAGTTCTTC.

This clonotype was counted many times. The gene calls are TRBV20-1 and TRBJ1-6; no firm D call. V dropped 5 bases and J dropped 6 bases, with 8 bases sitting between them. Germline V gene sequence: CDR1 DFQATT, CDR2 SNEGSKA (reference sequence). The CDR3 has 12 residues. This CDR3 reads CSAPLGNSPLHF. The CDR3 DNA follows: TGCAGTGCTCCTTTGGGTAATTCACCCCTCCACTTT.

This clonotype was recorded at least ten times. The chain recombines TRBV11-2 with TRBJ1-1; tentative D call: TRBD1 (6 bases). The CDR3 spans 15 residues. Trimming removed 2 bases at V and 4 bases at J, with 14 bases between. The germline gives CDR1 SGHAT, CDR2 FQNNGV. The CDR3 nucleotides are TGTGCCAGCAGCTTAATGGGGGGCTTAGGCACTGAAGCTTTCTTT. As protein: CASSLMGGLGTEAFF. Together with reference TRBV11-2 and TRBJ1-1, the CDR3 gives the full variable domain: EAGVAQSPRYKIIEKRQSVAFWCNPISGHATLYWYQQILGQGPKLLIQFQNNGVVDDSQLPKDRFSAERLKGVDSTLKIQPAKLEDSAVYLCASSLMGGLGTEAFFGQGTRLTVV.

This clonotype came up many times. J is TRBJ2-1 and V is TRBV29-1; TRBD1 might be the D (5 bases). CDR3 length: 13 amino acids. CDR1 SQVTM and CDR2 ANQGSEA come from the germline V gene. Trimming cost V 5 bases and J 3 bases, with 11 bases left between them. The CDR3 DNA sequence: TGCAGCGTTTGGGAAGGACACTACAATGAGCAGTTCTTC. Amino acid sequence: CSVWEGHYNEQFF.

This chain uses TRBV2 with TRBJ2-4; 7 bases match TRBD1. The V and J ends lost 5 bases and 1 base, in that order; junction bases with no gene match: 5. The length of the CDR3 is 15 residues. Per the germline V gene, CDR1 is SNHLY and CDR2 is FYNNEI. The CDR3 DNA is TGTGCCAGCAGTCCCGGGACAGACGCCAAAAACATTCAGTACTTC. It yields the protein CASSPGTDAKNIQYF.

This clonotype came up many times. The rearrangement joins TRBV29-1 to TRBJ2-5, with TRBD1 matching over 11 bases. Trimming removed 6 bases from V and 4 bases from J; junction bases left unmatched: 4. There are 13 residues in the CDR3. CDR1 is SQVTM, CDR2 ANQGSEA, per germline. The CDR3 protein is CSVRGTGGETQYF. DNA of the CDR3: TGCAGCGTCCGGGGGACAGGGGGAGAGACCCAGTACTTC.

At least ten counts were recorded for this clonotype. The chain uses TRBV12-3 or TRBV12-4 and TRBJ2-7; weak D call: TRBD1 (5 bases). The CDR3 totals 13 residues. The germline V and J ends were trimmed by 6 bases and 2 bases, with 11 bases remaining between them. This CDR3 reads CASSRSQAYEQYF. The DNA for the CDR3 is TGTGCCAGCAGCCGCTCACAGGCCTACGAGCAGTACTTC.

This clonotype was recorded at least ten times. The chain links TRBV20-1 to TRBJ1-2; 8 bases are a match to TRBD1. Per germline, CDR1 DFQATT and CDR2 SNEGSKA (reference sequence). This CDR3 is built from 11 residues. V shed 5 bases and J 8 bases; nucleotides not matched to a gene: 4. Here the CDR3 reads CSAQGARGYTF. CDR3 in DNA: TGCAGTGCTCAGGGGGCGCGAGGCTACACCTTC.

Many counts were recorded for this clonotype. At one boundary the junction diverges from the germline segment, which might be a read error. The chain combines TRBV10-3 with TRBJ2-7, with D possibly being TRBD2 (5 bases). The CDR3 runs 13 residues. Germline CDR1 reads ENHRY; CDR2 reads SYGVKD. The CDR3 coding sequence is TGTGCCATCAGTGGCGGGCTCAGCAATCCGGGGTCCTTC. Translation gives CAISGGLSNPGSF.

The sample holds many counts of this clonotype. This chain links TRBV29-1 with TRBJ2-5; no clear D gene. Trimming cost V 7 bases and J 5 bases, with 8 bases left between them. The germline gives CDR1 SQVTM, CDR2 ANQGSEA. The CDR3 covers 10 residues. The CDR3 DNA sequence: TGCAGCGGAGAACGGGAGACCCAGTACTTC. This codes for CSGERETQYF.

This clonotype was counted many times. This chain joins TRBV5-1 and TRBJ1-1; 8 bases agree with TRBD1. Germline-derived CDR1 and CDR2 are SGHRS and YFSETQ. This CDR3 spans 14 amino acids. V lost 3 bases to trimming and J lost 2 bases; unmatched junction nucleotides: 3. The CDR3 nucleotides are TGCGCCAGCAGCTCTCAGGGGGCTAACACTGAAGCTTTCTTT. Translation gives CASSSQGANTEAFF.

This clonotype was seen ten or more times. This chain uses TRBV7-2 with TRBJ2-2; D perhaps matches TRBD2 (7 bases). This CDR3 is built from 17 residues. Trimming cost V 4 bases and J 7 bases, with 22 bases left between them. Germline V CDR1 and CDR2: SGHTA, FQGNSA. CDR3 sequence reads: CASSSGLRGGAVGELFF. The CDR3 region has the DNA TGTGCCAGCAGCTCAGGCCTAAGAGGGGGGGCCGTCGGGGAGCTGTTTTTT.

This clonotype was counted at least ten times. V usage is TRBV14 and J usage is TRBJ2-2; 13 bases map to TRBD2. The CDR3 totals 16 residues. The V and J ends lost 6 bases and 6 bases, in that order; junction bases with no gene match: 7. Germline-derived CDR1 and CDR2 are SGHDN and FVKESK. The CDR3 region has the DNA TGTGCCAGCAGGCCCCGACTAGCGGGGGGCCCCGGGGAGCTGTTTTTT. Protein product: CASRPRLAGGPGELFF.

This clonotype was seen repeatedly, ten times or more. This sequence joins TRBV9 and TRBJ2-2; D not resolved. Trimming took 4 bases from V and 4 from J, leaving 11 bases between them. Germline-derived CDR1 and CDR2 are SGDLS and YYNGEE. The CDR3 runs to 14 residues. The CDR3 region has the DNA TGTGCCAGCAGCCCCGAGTTGGGCACCGGGGAGCTGTTTTTT. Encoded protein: CASSPELGTGELFF.

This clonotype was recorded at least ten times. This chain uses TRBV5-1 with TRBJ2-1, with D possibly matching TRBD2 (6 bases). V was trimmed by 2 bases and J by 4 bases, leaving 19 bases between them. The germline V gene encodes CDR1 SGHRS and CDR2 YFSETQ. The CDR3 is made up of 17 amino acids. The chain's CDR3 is CASSLRPWGDYYNEQFF. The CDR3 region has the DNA TGCGCCAGCAGCTTAAGACCATGGGGGGATTATTACAATGAGCAGTTCTTC.

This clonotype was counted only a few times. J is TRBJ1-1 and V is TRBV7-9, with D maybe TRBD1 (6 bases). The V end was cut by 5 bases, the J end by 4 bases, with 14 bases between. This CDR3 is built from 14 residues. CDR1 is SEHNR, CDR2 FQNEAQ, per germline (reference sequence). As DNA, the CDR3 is TGTGCCAGCAGCCTTACGGGGGCGGGCACTGAAGCTTTCTTT. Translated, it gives CASSLTGAGTEAFF.

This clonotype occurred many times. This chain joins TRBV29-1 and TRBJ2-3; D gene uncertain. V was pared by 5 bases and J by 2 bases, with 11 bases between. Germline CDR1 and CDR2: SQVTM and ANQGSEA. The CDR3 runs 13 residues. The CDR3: CSVPSASTDTQYF. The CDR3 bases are TGCAGCGTTCCCTCTGCATCCACAGATACGCAGTATTTT.

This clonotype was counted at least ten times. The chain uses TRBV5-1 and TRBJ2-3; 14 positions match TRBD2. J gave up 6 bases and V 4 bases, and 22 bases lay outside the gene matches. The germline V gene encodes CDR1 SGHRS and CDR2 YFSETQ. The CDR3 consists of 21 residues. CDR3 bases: TGCGCCAGCAGCGACCCTACCGGACGGACGGGACTAGCGGGGGCCGTGGATACGCAGTATTTT. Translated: CASSDPTGRTGLAGAVDTQYF.